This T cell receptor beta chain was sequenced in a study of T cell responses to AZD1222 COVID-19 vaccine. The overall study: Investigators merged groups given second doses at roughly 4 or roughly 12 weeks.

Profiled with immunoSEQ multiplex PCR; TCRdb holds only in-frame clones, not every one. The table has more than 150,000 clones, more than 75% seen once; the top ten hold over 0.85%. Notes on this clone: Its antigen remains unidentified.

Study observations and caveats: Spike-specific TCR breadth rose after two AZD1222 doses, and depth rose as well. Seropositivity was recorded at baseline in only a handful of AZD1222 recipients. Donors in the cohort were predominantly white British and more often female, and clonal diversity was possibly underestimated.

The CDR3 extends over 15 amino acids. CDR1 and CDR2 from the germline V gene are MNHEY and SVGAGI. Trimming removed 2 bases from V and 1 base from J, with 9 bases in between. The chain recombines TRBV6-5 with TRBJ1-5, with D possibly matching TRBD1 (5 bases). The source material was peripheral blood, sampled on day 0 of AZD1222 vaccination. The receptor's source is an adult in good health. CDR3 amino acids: CASSYGAESNQPQHF. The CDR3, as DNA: TGTGCCAGCAGTTACGGGGCGGAGAGCAATCAGCCCCAGCATTTT.